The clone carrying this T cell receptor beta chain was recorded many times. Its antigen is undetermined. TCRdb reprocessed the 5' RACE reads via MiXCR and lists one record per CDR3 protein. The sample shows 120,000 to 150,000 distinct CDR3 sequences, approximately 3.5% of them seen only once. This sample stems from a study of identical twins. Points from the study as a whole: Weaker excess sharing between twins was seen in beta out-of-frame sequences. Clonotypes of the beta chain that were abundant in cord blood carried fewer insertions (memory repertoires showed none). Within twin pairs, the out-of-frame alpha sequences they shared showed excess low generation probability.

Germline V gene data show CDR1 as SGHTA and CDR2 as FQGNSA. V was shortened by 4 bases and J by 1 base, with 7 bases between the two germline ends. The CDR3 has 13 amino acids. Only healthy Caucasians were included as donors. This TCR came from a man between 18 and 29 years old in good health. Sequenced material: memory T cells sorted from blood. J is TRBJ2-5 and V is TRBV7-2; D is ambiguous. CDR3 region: CASSSRSQETQYF. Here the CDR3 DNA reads TGTGCCAGCAGCTCCCGATCCCAAGAGACCCAGTACTTC.